These T cell receptor beta chains were read from a single sample in a study of control samples from healthy donors and cancer patients. Sequencing used immunoSEQ multiplex PCR; TCRdb keeps in-frame clones, though not all of them. The sample yields around 170,000 clones, approximately 86% seen once. The sample comprised blood. These receptors were collected from a woman aged 25 to 39 in good health. CDR3s include the opening cysteine and the closing phenylalanine or tryptophan. Fields, in order: V gene, D gene, J gene, clone size, CDR3 DNA, CDR3 protein. A D gene is named only where the DNA matches it firmly. The size entry is marked missing in some rows and otherwise reads once, few, many or a size class.

v_gene: TRBV28; d_gene: TRBD2; j_gene: TRBJ2-7; abundance: .; CDR3nt: TGTGCCAGCAGTTGGACTAGCGGGTGGTTGTACGAGCAGTACTTC; CDR3aa: CASSWTSGWLYEQYF
v_gene: TRBV2; d_gene: .; j_gene: TRBJ1-2; abundance: .; CDR3nt: TGTGCCAGCAGGTCCGACCGCTCCGTCTATGGCTACACCTTC; CDR3aa: CASRSDRSVYGYTF
v_gene: TRBV27; d_gene: .; j_gene: TRBJ1-1; abundance: .; CDR3nt: TGTGCCAGCAGTTTATACGCGGGGGGCCGAAGGAACACTGAAGCTTTCTTT; CDR3aa: CASSLYAGGRRNTEAFF
v_gene: TRBV7-9; d_gene: TRBD1; j_gene: TRBJ1-5; abundance: .; CDR3nt: TGTGCCAGCAGCTTAGCTTCAGGGGGAGCCGGTAAGGGCAATCAGCCCCAGCATTTT; CDR3aa: CASSLASGGAGKGNQPQHF
v_gene: TRBV5-1; d_gene: .; j_gene: TRBJ1-1; abundance: .; CDR3nt: TGCGCCAGCAGCTTGGAAGGGGCGGAAGCTTTCTTT; CDR3aa: CASSLEGAEAFF
v_gene: TRBV25-1; d_gene: .; j_gene: TRBJ1-6; abundance: .; CDR3nt: TGTGCCAGCAGTGCGCAGGTTCGGAATTCACCCCTCCACTTT; CDR3aa: CASSAQVRNSPLHF
v_gene: TRBV30; d_gene: .; j_gene: TRBJ1-4; abundance: .; CDR3nt: TGTGCCTGGAATAGAGGAATGGTAAATGAAAAACTGTTTTTT; CDR3aa: CAWNRGMVNEKLFF
v_gene: TRBV19; d_gene: .; j_gene: TRBJ2-1; abundance: .; CDR3nt: TGTGCCAGTAGTATTTGGCGGATGGAAGACAATGAGCAGTTCTTC; CDR3aa: CASSIWRMEDNEQFF
v_gene: TRBV5-1; d_gene: TRBD2; j_gene: TRBJ2-1; abundance: .; CDR3nt: TGCGCCAGCACCCCAATAGCGGGAGTGGGGGTGGGGGAGCAGTTCTTC; CDR3aa: CASTPIAGVGVGEQFF
v_gene: TRBV6-6; d_gene: .; j_gene: TRBJ1-2; abundance: once; CDR3nt: TGTGCCAGCAGTTACTTGGGGGCGCATGGCTACACCTTC; CDR3aa: CASSYLGAHGYTF
v_gene: TRBV6-5; d_gene: TRBD1; j_gene: TRBJ1-2; abundance: .; CDR3nt: TGTGCCAGCAGTCCCGGATTAACAGGGGACTATGGCTACACCTTC; CDR3aa: CASSPGLTGDYGYTF
v_gene: TRBV14; d_gene: .; j_gene: TRBJ2-5; abundance: .; CDR3nt: TGTGCCAGCAGCCAGTCCGGGGCATTCCAGACCCAGTACTTC; CDR3aa: CASSQSGAFQTQYF
v_gene: TRBV19; d_gene: TRBD2; j_gene: TRBJ2-3; abundance: .; CDR3nt: TGTGCCAGTAGTCGTACTAGCGGGGCGGCAGATACGCAGTATTTT; CDR3aa: CASSRTSGAADTQYF
v_gene: TRBV12-3/TRBV12-4; d_gene: .; j_gene: TRBJ1-5; abundance: .; CDR3nt: TGTGCCAGCAGTTTAGCCCAGTATCAGCCCCAGCATTTT; CDR3aa: CASSLAQYQPQHF
v_gene: TRBV28; d_gene: TRBD2; j_gene: TRBJ2-3; abundance: .; CDR3nt: TGTGCCAGCCATAGCGGGAGTCGCCCAGATACGCAGTATTTT; CDR3aa: CASHSGSRPDTQYF
v_gene: TRBV10-3; d_gene: TRBD2; j_gene: TRBJ2-1; abundance: once; CDR3nt: TGTGCCATCAGTGACATACTAGCGGGAGGGAGCAATGAGCAGTTCTTC; CDR3aa: CAISDILAGGSNEQFF
v_gene: TRBV9; d_gene: .; j_gene: TRBJ1-2; abundance: .; CDR3nt: TGTGCCAGCAGTGGGACGGGAGGCCTGTATGGCTACACCTTC; CDR3aa: CASSGTGGLYGYTF
v_gene: TRBV28; d_gene: TRBD1; j_gene: TRBJ1-2; abundance: .; CDR3nt: TGTGCCACGGTAGGGACAGCCGATACTAACTATGGCTACACCTTC; CDR3aa: CATVGTADTNYGYTF
v_gene: TRBV18; d_gene: TRBD2; j_gene: TRBJ2-2; abundance: once; CDR3nt: TGTGCCAGCTCACCATCTAGCGGGGGGCCGAATCGGGACACCGGGGAGCTGTTTTTT; CDR3aa: CASSPSSGGPNRDTGELFF
v_gene: TRBV3-1/TRBV3-2; d_gene: .; j_gene: TRBJ1-2; abundance: .; CDR3nt: TGTGCCAGCAGCCAAGAGGTCCTGAACAACTATGGCTACACCTTC; CDR3aa: CASSQEVLNNYGYTF
v_gene: TRBV2; d_gene: .; j_gene: TRBJ1-5; abundance: .; CDR3nt: TGTGCCAGCAAAGAGGGGGATAGCAATCAGCCCCAGCATTTT; CDR3aa: CASKEGDSNQPQHF
v_gene: TRBV11-2; d_gene: .; j_gene: TRBJ2-3; abundance: .; CDR3nt: TGTGCCAGCTCCTCGGCCACAGATACGCAGTATTTT; CDR3aa: CASSSATDTQYF
v_gene: TRBV6-5; d_gene: TRBD2; j_gene: TRBJ2-7; abundance: .; CDR3nt: TGTGCCAGCAAAAGGGAGCGGGACCACTCCTACGAGCAGTACTTC; CDR3aa: CASKRERDHSYEQYF
v_gene: TRBV23-1; d_gene: .; j_gene: TRBJ1-5; abundance: .; CDR3nt: TGCGCCAGCAGTCACGGGACGGACAATCAGCCCCAGCATTTT; CDR3aa: CASSHGTDNQPQHF
v_gene: TRBV15; d_gene: TRBD1; j_gene: TRBJ2-7; abundance: .; CDR3nt: TGTGCCACCAGCAGAGGGACAGGGGGCGCGTCCTACGAGCAGTACTTC; CDR3aa: CATSRGTGGASYEQYF
v_gene: TRBV24-1; d_gene: TRBD2; j_gene: TRBJ2-2; abundance: .; CDR3nt: TGTGCCACCAGTGAACTAGCGGGGGACAACACCGGGGAGCTGTTTTTT; CDR3aa: CATSELAGDNTGELFF
v_gene: TRBV15; d_gene: TRBD1; j_gene: TRBJ2-3; abundance: few; CDR3nt: TGTGCCACCAGCAGAGAGACAGGGGGCGCAGATACGCAGTATTTT; CDR3aa: CATSRETGGADTQYF
v_gene: TRBV18; d_gene: .; j_gene: TRBJ1-2; abundance: .; CDR3nt: TGTGCCAGCTCACCGACGGAACCCAACTATGGCTACACCTTC; CDR3aa: CASSPTEPNYGYTF
v_gene: TRBV2; d_gene: .; j_gene: TRBJ1-4; abundance: .; CDR3nt: TGTGCCAGCACGATAAATGAAAAACTGTTTTTT; CDR3aa: CASTINEKLFF
v_gene: TRBV7-2; d_gene: .; j_gene: TRBJ2-7; abundance: .; CDR3nt: TGTGCCAGCAGCTTAGACCCCAGCGGCGAGCAGTACTTC; CDR3aa: CASSLDPSGEQYF
v_gene: TRBV28; d_gene: TRBD2; j_gene: TRBJ2-5; abundance: once; CDR3nt: TGTGCCAGCAGACCCGGGACTAGCGGTTCCCCCCGGTACTTC; CDR3aa: CASRPGTSGSPRYF
v_gene: TRBV19; d_gene: .; j_gene: TRBJ2-2; abundance: .; CDR3nt: TGTGCCAGTAGTATAGGCGTGGCCGGGGAGCTGTTTTTT; CDR3aa: CASSIGVAGELFF
v_gene: TRBV28; d_gene: .; j_gene: TRBJ1-4; abundance: .; CDR3nt: TGTGCCAGCAGTTTATGGACGGGAACAACTAATGAAAAACTGTTTTTT; CDR3aa: CASSLWTGTTNEKLFF
v_gene: TRBV11-2; d_gene: TRBD2; j_gene: TRBJ2-3; abundance: .; CDR3nt: TGTGCCAGCAGCCCCGGGACTAGCGGGTTCACAGATACGCAGTATTTT; CDR3aa: CASSPGTSGFTDTQYF
v_gene: TRBV7-2; d_gene: TRBD1; j_gene: TRBJ1-6; abundance: .; CDR3nt: TGTGCCAGCAGAAGACGACAGGGCGCAAATTCACCCCTCCACTTT; CDR3aa: CASRRRQGANSPLHF
v_gene: TRBV5-1; d_gene: TRBD2; j_gene: TRBJ2-5; abundance: once; CDR3nt: TGCGCCAGCAGCTTGGGGACTAGCGGGGGCCAAGAGACCCAGTACTTC; CDR3aa: CASSLGTSGGQETQYF
v_gene: TRBV24-1; d_gene: .; j_gene: TRBJ2-1; abundance: .; CDR3nt: TGTGCCACCAGTGATCCGCTACGGCCCAATGAGCAGTTCTTC; CDR3aa: CATSDPLRPNEQFF
v_gene: TRBV7-2; d_gene: TRBD1; j_gene: TRBJ1-1; abundance: .; CDR3nt: TGTGCCAGCAGCTCTCGACAGGGTTCAATTGAAGCTTTCTTT; CDR3aa: CASSSRQGSIEAFF
v_gene: TRBV5-5; d_gene: .; j_gene: TRBJ1-6; abundance: .; CDR3nt: TGTGCCAGCAGCTTGGCTTCAGGATCTAATTCACCCCTCCACTTT; CDR3aa: CASSLASGSNSPLHF
v_gene: TRBV7-9; d_gene: .; j_gene: TRBJ2-1; abundance: .; CDR3nt: TGTGCCAGCAGCGTAGTTGGACTCACGGAAGGCAATGAGCAGTTCTTC; CDR3aa: CASSVVGLTEGNEQFF
v_gene: TRBV13; d_gene: .; j_gene: TRBJ2-7; abundance: .; CDR3nt: TGTGCCAGCAGCCGTGGCCGTAATGACTACGAGCAGTACTTC; CDR3aa: CASSRGRNDYEQYF
v_gene: TRBV2; d_gene: .; j_gene: TRBJ2-7; abundance: .; CDR3nt: TGTGCCAGCAGTGGCCGGCGGGCCAATGGGAACGAGCAGTACTTC; CDR3aa: CASSGRRANGNEQYF
v_gene: TRBV18; d_gene: .; j_gene: TRBJ1-2; abundance: .; CDR3nt: TGTGCCAGCTCATCGGACATAGCCGGTGGTGGCTACACCTTC; CDR3aa: CASSSDIAGGGYTF
v_gene: TRBV29-1; d_gene: TRBD2; j_gene: TRBJ2-3; abundance: .; CDR3nt: TGCAGCGTTGGTTTCGGCGGGGGGATCACAGATACGCAGTATTTT; CDR3aa: CSVGFGGGITDTQYF
v_gene: TRBV6-5; d_gene: .; j_gene: TRBJ1-2; abundance: .; CDR3nt: TGTGCCAGCAGTTACCGCGGGCCTCCGCGGGGCTACACCTTC; CDR3aa: CASSYRGPPRGYTF
v_gene: TRBV5-8; d_gene: .; j_gene: TRBJ2-3; abundance: .; CDR3nt: TGTGCCAGCAGCTTGGGCCCGAGCACAGATACGCAGTATTTT; CDR3aa: CASSLGPSTDTQYF
v_gene: TRBV3-1/TRBV3-2; d_gene: .; j_gene: TRBJ1-3; abundance: .; CDR3nt: TGTGCCAGCAGTCCACAGAGCTCTGGAAACACCATATATTTT; CDR3aa: CASSPQSSGNTIYF
v_gene: TRBV6-6; d_gene: TRBD2; j_gene: TRBJ2-1; abundance: .; CDR3nt: TGTGCCAGCGAAGTGGCTAGCGGGAGTTACAATGAGCAGTTCTTC; CDR3aa: CASEVASGSYNEQFF
v_gene: TRBV30; d_gene: .; j_gene: TRBJ1-6; abundance: .; CDR3nt: TGTGCCTGGAGGTCGGGACTAGAAAGTTCACCCCTCCACTTT; CDR3aa: CAWRSGLESSPLHF
v_gene: TRBV12-3/TRBV12-4; d_gene: .; j_gene: TRBJ2-1; abundance: once; CDR3nt: TGTGCCAGTGGGAGAGGAACCTACAATGAGCAGTTCTTC; CDR3aa: CASGRGTYNEQFF
v_gene: TRBV6-6; d_gene: .; j_gene: TRBJ2-5; abundance: .; CDR3nt: TGTGCCAGCACCCTCGGACTATCTGTGGGAGAGACCCAGTACTTC; CDR3aa: CASTLGLSVGETQYF
v_gene: TRBV11-1; d_gene: .; j_gene: TRBJ2-7; abundance: .; CDR3nt: TGTGCCAGCAGCTTAGCGTACAGGGCCGAGCAGTACTTC; CDR3aa: CASSLAYRAEQYF
v_gene: TRBV27; d_gene: .; j_gene: TRBJ1-5; abundance: few; CDR3nt: TGTGCCAGCAGTAAGAGTCATAGCAATCAGCCCCAGCATTTT; CDR3aa: CASSKSHSNQPQHF